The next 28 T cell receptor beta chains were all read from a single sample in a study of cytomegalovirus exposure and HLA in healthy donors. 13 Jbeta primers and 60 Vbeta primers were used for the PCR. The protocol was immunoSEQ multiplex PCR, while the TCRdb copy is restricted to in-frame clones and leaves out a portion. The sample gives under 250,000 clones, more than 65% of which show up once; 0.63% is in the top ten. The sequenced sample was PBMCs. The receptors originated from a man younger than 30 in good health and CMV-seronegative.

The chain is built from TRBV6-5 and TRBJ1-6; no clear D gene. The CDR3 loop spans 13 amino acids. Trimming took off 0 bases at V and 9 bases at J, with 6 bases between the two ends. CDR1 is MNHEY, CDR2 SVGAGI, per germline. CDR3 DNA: TGTGCCAGCAGTTACTCCAAGCTTTCACCCCTCCACTTT. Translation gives CASSYSKLSPLHF.

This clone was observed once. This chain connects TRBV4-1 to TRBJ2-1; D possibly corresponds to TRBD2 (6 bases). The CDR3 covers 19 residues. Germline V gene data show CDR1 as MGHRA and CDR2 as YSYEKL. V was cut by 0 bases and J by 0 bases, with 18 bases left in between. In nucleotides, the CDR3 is TGCGCCAGCAGCCAAGAGGGGGGAGGCGGGATTTACTCCTACAATGAGCAGTTCTTC. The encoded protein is CASSQEGGGGIYSYNEQFF.

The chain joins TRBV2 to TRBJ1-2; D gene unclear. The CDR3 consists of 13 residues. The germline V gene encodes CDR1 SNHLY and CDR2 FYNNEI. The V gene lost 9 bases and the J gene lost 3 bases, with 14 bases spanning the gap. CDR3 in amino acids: CASSRSTDYGYTF. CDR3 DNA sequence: TGTGCCAGTTCGAGAAGCACGGACTATGGCTACACCTTC.

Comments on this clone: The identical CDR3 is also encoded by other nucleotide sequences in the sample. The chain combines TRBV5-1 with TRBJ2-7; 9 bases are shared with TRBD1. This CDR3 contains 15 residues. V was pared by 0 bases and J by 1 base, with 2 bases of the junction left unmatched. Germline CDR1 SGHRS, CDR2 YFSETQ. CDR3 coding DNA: TGCGCCAGCAGCTTGGCTGGGACAGGGTCCTACGAGCAGTACTTC. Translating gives CASSLAGTGSYEQYF.

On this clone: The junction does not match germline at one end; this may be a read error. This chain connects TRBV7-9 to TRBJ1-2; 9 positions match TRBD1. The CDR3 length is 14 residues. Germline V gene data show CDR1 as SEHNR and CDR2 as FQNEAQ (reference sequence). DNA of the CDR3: TGTGCCAGCAGCCTGGGACAGGGTGACTACGGCTACACCTTC. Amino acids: CASSLGQGDYGYTF.

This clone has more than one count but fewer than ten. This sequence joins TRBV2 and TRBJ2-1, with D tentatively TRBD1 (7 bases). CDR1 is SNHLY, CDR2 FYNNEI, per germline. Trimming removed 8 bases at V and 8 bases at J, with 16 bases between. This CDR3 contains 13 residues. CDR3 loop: CASGWQGEDEQFF. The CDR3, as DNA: TGTGCCAGCGGATGGCAGGGGGAGGATGAGCAGTTCTTC.

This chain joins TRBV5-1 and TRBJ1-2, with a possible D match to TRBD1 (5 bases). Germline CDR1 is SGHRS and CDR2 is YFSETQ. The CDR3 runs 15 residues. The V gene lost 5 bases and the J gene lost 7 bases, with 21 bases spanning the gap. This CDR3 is CASRPGTMLLSGYTF. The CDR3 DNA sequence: TGCGCCAGCAGACCTGGGACTATGTTATTATCTGGCTACACCTTC.

The CDR3 is CASSSTGIAEAFF. The CDR3, as DNA: TGTGCCAGCAGCTCGACAGGGATCGCTGAAGCTTTCTTT. The chain combines TRBV11-2 with TRBJ1-1; 7 bases align to TRBD1. The CDR3 extends over 13 amino acids. With V trimmed by 4 bases and J by 6 bases, 5 bases remained unmatched. Per germline, CDR1 SGHAT and CDR2 FQNNGV. The full variable domain, completed using reference TRBV11-2 and TRBJ1-1, is EAGVAQSPRYKIIEKRQSVAFWCNPISGHATLYWYQQILGQGPKLLIQFQNNGVVDDSQLPKDRFSAERLKGVDSTLKIQPAKLEDSAVYLCASSSTGIAEAFFGQGTRLTVV.

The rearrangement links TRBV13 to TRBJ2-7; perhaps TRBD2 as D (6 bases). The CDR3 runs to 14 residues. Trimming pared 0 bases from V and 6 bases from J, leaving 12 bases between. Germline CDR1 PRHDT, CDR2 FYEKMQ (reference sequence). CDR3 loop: CASSLGLTGGEQYF. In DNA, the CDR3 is TGTGCCAGCAGCTTAGGGCTCACCGGGGGCGAGCAGTACTTC.

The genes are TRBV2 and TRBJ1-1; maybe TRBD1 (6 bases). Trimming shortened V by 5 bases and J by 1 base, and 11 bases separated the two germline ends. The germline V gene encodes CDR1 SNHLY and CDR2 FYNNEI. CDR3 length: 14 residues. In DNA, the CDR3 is TGTGCCAGCAGTCAACAGGGTACGAACACTGAAGCTTTCTTT. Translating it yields CASSQQGTNTEAFF.

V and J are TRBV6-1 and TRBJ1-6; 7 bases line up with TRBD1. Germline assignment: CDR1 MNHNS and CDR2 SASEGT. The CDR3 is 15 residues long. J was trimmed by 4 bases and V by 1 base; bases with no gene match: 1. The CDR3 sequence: CASSEVGQYNSPLHF. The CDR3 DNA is TGTGCCAGCAGTGAAGTGGGACAGTATAATTCACCCCTCCACTTT.

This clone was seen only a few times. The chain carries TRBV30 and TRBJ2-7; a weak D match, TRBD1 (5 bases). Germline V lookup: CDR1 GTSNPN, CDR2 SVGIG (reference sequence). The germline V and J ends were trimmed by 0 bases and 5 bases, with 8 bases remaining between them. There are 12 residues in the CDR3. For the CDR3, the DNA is TGTGCCTGGAGTGTAGCAGGGAACGAGCAGTACTTC. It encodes CAWSVAGNEQYF.

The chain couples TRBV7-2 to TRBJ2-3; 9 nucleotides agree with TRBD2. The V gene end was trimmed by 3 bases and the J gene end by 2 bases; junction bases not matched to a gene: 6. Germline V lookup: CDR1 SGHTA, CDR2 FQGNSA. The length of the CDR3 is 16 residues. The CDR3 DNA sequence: TGTGCCAGCAGCTTCGGAAGCGGGGGGCCCACAGATACGCAGTATTTT. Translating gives CASSFGSGGPTDTQYF.

The CDR3 bases are TGTGCCACCGGTACAGGGAATACCTACGAGCAGTACTTC. Its translation is CATGTGNTYEQYF. The V gene is TRBV15, the J gene TRBJ2-7, with a weak D call TRBD1 (6 bases). V shed 8 bases and J shed 2 bases, with 13 bases lying between them. CDR3 length: 13 residues. Germline CDR1 reads LNHNV; CDR2 reads YYDKDF (reference sequence). Looking up the rest from reference TRBV15 and TRBJ2-7 gives the full variable domain: DAMVIQNPRYQVTQFGKPVTLSCSQTLNHNVMYWYQQKSSQAPKLLFHYYDKDFNNEADTPDNFQSRRPNTSFCFLDIRSPGLGDTAMYLCATGTGNTYEQYFGPGTRLTVT.

CDR3 amino acids: CSVEDLGTSDPETQYF. For the CDR3, the DNA is TGCAGCGTTGAAGATCTTGGGACTAGCGACCCGGAGACCCAGTACTTC. The gene calls are TRBV29-1 and TRBJ2-5; 10 positions agree with TRBD2. Trimming cost V 0 bases and J 5 bases; bases outside gene matches: 9. The CDR3 is made up of 16 amino acids. Germline-derived CDR1 and CDR2 are SQVTM and ANQGSEA.

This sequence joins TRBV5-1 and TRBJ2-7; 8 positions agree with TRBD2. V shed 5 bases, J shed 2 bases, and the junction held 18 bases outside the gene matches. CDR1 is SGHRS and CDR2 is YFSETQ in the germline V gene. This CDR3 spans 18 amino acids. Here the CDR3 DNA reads TGCGCCAGCAGTTCCCGGGAGGGTGAGCGGGGCACACCCTACGAGCAGTACTTC. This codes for CASSSREGERGTPYEQYF.

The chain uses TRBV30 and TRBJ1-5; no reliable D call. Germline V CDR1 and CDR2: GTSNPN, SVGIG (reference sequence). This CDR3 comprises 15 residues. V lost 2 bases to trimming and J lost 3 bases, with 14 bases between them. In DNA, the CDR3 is TGTGCCTGGAGTAACGGGATCAGATACAATCAGCCCCAGCATTTT. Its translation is CAWSNGIRYNQPQHF.

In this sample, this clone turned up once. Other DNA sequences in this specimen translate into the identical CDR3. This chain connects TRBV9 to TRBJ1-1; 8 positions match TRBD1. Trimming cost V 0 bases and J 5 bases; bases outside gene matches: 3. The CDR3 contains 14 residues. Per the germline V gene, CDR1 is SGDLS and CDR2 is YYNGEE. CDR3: CASSVETGGTEAFF. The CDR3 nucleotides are TGTGCCAGCAGCGTAGAAACAGGGGGAACTGAAGCTTTCTTT.

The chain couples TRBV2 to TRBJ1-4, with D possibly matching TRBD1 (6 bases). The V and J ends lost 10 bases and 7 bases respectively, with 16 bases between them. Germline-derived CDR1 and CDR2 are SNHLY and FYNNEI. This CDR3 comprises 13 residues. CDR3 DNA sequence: TGTGCCACCTCACAGGGCGAGGGTGAAAAACTGTTTTTT. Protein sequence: CATSQGEGEKLFF.

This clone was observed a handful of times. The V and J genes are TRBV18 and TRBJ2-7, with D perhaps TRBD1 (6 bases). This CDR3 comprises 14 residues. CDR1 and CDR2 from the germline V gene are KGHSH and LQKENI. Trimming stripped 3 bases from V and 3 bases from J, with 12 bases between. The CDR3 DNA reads TGTGCCAGCTCACCCGGGACAAGACTCTACGAGCAGTACTTC. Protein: CASSPGTRLYEQYF.

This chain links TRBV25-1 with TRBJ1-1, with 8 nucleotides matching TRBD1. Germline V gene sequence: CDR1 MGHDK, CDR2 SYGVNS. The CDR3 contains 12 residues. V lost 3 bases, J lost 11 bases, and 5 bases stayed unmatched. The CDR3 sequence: CASSEPGGGAFF. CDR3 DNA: TGTGCCAGCAGTGAGCCAGGGGGCGGGGCTTTCTTT.

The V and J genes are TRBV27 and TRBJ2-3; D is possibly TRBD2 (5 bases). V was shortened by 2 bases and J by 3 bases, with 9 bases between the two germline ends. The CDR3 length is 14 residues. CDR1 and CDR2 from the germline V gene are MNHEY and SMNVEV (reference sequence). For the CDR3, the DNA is TGTGCCAGCAGTTTAGAGGGCCTAACAGATACGCAGTATTTT. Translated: CASSLEGLTDTQYF.

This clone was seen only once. The DNA for the CDR3 is TGTGCCAGCAGAACCATGACAGCTACCTACGAGCAGTACTTC. This translates into CASRTMTATYEQYF. The chain couples TRBV6-5 to TRBJ2-7; tentatively, D is TRBD1 (5 bases). Germline values: CDR1 MNHEY, CDR2 SVGAGI. The CDR3 is made up of 14 amino acids. Trimming left V 6 bases short and J 2 bases short, with 14 bases between.

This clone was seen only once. The CDR3 protein is CAISDLTGESYTIYF. The CDR3 DNA is TGTGCCATCAGTGATTTGACAGGGGAGTCGTACACCATATATTTT. This chain uses TRBV10-3 with TRBJ1-3, with 8 bases identical to TRBD1. The length of the CDR3 is 15 residues. V lost 3 bases and J lost 8; bases outside the gene matches: 9. The germline V gene has CDR1 ENHRY and CDR2 SYGVKD.

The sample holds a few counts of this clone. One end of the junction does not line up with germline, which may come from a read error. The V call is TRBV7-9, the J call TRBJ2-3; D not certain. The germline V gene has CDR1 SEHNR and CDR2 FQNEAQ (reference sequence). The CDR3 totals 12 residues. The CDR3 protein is CSSRRDTDTQYF. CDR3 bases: TGTTCCAGCAGGAGAGATACGGATACGCAGTATTTT.

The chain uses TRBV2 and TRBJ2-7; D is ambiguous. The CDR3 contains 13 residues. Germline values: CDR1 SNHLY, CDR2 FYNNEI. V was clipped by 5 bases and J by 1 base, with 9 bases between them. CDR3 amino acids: CASSLTQSYEQYF. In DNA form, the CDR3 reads TGTGCCAGCAGTTTGACACAATCCTACGAGCAGTACTTC.

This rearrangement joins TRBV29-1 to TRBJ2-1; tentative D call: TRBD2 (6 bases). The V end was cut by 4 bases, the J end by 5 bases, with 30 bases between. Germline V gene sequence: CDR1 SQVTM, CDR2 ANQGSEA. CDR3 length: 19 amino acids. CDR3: CSVAPSGTEVWVGDNEQFF. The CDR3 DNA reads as TGCAGCGTTGCACCTTCCGGGACTGAGGTCTGGGTTGGAGACAATGAGCAGTTCTTC.

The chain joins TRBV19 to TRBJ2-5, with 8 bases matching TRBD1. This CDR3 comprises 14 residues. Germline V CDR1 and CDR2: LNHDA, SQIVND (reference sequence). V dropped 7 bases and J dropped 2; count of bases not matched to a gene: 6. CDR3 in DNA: TGTGCCAGTAACCTAGGACAGGGACAAGAGACCCAGTACTTC. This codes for CASNLGQGQETQYF.